These 27 T cell receptor beta chains originate from one sample sequenced in a study of T cell clones after liver transplantation. TCRdb keeps only in-frame clones here, not all; method: immunoSEQ multiplex PCR. Altogether roughly 73,000 clones are present, about four fifths being singletons, with the ten largest covering about 0.64%. The material was CD4+ T cells from blood, obtained before liver transplant. These receptors were taken from a human donor who received a liver transplant.

V and J are TRBV5-1 and TRBJ2-6; D ambiguous. V lost 7 bases and J 0 bases, leaving 17 bases between the germline ends. This CDR3 is built from 17 residues. CDR1 SGHRS and CDR2 YFSETQ come from the germline V gene. DNA for the CDR3: TGCGCCAGCCGAGCCGGTGCTGAACACTCTGGGGCCAACGTCCTGACTTTC. It is translated as CASRAGAEHSGANVLTF.

The CDR3, as DNA: TGCGCCAGCAGCCAAGATGGGGCGGGAGCCTCCTACGAGCAGTACTTC. Encoded protein: CASSQDGAGASYEQYF. The J gene is TRBJ2-7, the V gene TRBV4-1; 7 bases align to TRBD2. This CDR3 has 16 amino acids. In germline, CDR1 is MGHRA, CDR2 YSYEKL. V dropped 0 bases and J dropped 0; count of bases not matched to a gene: 5.

This clone was found once. The gene calls are TRBV9 and TRBJ1-2; TRBD1 aligns across 10 bases. The germline V gene has CDR1 SGDLS and CDR2 YYNGEE. This CDR3 is 15 amino acids long. V gave up 3 bases and J gave up 4 bases; unmatched junction bases: 6. The CDR3 nucleotides read TGTGCCAGCAGCGCCTGGACAGGGGGGACCTATGGCTACACCTTC. This codes for CASSAWTGGTYGYTF. Filled out from reference TRBV9 and TRBJ1-2, the complete variable domain reads DSGVTQTPKHLITATGQRVTLRCSPRSGDLSVYWYQQSLDQGLQFLIQYYNGEERAKGNILERFSAQQFPDLHSELNLSSLELGDSALYFCASSAWTGGTYGYTFGSGTRLTVV.

The J gene is TRBJ1-1, the V gene TRBV7-2; D is possibly TRBD1 (5 bases). Germline assignment: CDR1 SGHTA and CDR2 FQGNSA. There are 15 residues in the CDR3. V was trimmed by 5 bases and J by 0 bases, leaving 13 bases between them. Here the CDR3 reads CASSDYGTVNTEAFF. In DNA, the CDR3 is TGTGCCAGCAGCGACTATGGGACGGTGAACACTGAAGCTTTCTTT.

The J gene is TRBJ1-1, the V gene TRBV18; possibly TRBD1 for D (5 bases). CDR3 size: 13 residues. The V gene lost 3 bases and the J gene lost 6 bases, with 11 bases spanning the gap. Germline V CDR1 and CDR2: KGHSH, LQKENI. This CDR3 is CASSPTTAPEAFF. The CDR3 bases are TGTGCCAGCTCACCGACGACAGCCCCTGAAGCTTTCTTT.

This chain uses TRBV9 with TRBJ2-1; 12 bases map to TRBD2. This CDR3 region has 15 residues. The germline gives CDR1 SGDLS, CDR2 YYNGEE. The V segment lost 0 bases and the J segment 7 bases; nucleotides outside the gene matches: 2. This chain's CDR3 is CASSVASGRGNEQFF. The CDR3 DNA reads as TGTGCCAGCAGCGTAGCTAGCGGGAGGGGGAATGAGCAGTTCTTC.

J is TRBJ1-4 and V is TRBV7-2; D ambiguous. The V end lost 5 bases, the J end lost 8 bases, and 18 bases lay between the germline ends. Looked up from germline, CDR1 is SGHTA and CDR2 is FQGNSA. There are 15 residues in the CDR3. CDR3 in DNA: TGTGCCAGCAGCCCCTTTGGTACGGGTGGGGAAAAACTGTTTTTT. Protein: CASSPFGTGGEKLFF.

The V and J genes are TRBV11-2 and TRBJ2-1, with 9 bases fitting TRBD2. CDR1 is SGHAT and CDR2 is FQNNGV in the germline V gene. The ends lost 11 bases at V and 7 bases at J; junction bases unmatched: 12. The CDR3 sequence is 14 residues long. CDR3: CAGTPSGNRNEQFF. CDR3 nucleotide sequence: TGTGCCGGCACCCCTAGCGGGAATAGAAATGAGCAGTTCTTC. The full variable domain, with the rest looked up from reference TRBV11-2 and TRBJ2-1, is EAGVAQSPRYKIIEKRQSVAFWCNPISGHATLYWYQQILGQGPKLLIQFQNNGVVDDSQLPKDRFSAERLKGVDSTLKIQPAKLEDSAVYLCAGTPSGNRNEQFFGPGTRLTVL.

This clone was recorded a few times. The chain joins TRBV7-2 to TRBJ2-2; TRBD2 matches 7 bases. Germline V CDR1 and CDR2: SGHTA, FQGNSA. V lost 2 bases, J lost 0 bases, and 3 bases stayed unmatched. CDR3 length: 16 residues. This CDR3 is CASSLRRGANTGELFF. CDR3 coding DNA: TGTGCCAGCAGCTTACGCCGGGGGGCGAACACCGGGGAGCTGTTTTTT.

V is TRBV5-1 and J is TRBJ1-1; D is unresolved. Germline V gene lookup returns CDR1 SGHRS and CDR2 YFSETQ. V was clipped by 0 bases and J by 2 bases, with 11 bases between them. The length of the CDR3 is 15 residues. CDR3 in amino acids: CASSLVYSENTEAFF. In DNA, the CDR3 is TGCGCCAGCAGCTTGGTATACTCGGAAAACACTGAAGCTTTCTTT.

The V and J genes are TRBV4-2 and TRBJ2-3, with TRBD2 matching over 11 bases. CDR1 is LGHNA and CDR2 is YNFKEQ in the germline V gene. V shed 1 base and J 2 bases; nucleotides not matched to a gene: 5. CDR3 length equals 17 residues. CDR3 amino acids: CASSQGLAGSLTDTQYF. The CDR3 DNA follows: TGTGCCAGCAGCCAAGGACTAGCGGGGAGCCTCACAGATACGCAGTATTTT.

This clone was detected only once. The chain uses TRBV4-1 and TRBJ2-2, with 9 bases aligning to TRBD2. CDR3 length: 15 amino acids. CDR1 MGHRA and CDR2 YSYEKL come from the germline V gene. The V gene end was trimmed by 3 bases and the J gene end by 5 bases; junction bases not matched to a gene: 4. This chain's CDR3 is CASSHAGGRTGELFF. The CDR3 DNA is TGCGCCAGCAGCCACGCGGGAGGGAGGACCGGGGAGCTGTTTTTT.

The chain has TRBV7-2 and TRBJ2-7; TRBD2 matches at 12 bases. Germline CDR1 is SGHTA and CDR2 is FQGNSA. V shed 4 bases, J shed 6 bases, and the junction held 1 base outside the gene matches. CDR3 size: 13 residues. CDR3 sequence reads: CASSSGLAGEQYF. CDR3 bases: TGTGCCAGCAGCTCGGGACTAGCGGGCGAGCAGTACTTC.

This chain links TRBV7-9 with TRBJ2-2; no reliable D call. From germline, CDR1 is SEHNR and CDR2 FQNEAQ (reference sequence). V lost 7 bases and J lost 5, with 11 bases in between. The CDR3 contains 13 residues. The CDR3 loop reads CASIGALTGELFF. CDR3 nucleotide sequence: TGTGCCAGCATTGGAGCGCTAACCGGGGAGCTGTTTTTT.

The chain employs TRBV28 and TRBJ2-5; D might be TRBD1 (5 bases). Per germline, CDR1 MDHEN and CDR2 SYDVKM. The CDR3 spans 15 residues. V gave up 4 bases and J gave up 5 bases, with 17 bases separating them. The chain's CDR3 is CASSWSARAIETQYF. DNA of the CDR3: TGTGCCAGCAGTTGGTCGGCCAGGGCCATCGAGACCCAGTACTTC.

J is TRBJ2-7 and V is TRBV6-1; either TRBD1 or TRBD2 may fit D (6 bases each). Germline V gives CDR1 MNHNS, CDR2 SASEGT. CDR3 size: 15 residues. The ends were cut back, 5 bases at V and 9 bases at J, with 23 bases in the middle. CDR3: CASSTTSGGRTPQYF. CDR3 DNA sequence: TGTGCCAGCAGTACTACCTCCGGGGGCCGAACGCCGCAGTACTTC.

About this clone: The identical CDR3 is also encoded by other nucleotide sequences in the sample. The genes are TRBV2 and TRBJ2-5; D remains ambiguous. Germline V gene lookup returns CDR1 SNHLY and CDR2 FYNNEI. This CDR3 comprises 11 residues. Trimming left V 1 base short and J 3 bases short, with 0 bases between. CDR3 loop: CASSEEETQYF. For the CDR3, the DNA is TGTGCCAGCAGTGAAGAAGAGACCCAGTACTTC.

The gene calls are TRBV19 and TRBJ2-3; a weak D match, TRBD1 (5 bases). The CDR3 extends over 12 amino acids. Germline CDR1 LNHDA, CDR2 SQIVND (reference sequence). Trimming removed 2 bases at V and 6 bases at J, with 6 bases between. The CDR3 DNA reads as TGTGCCAGTAGTATAAAGGGGGATACGCAGTATTTT. Encoded protein: CASSIKGDTQYF.

The gene calls are TRBV7-7 and TRBJ2-1; 8 bases line up with TRBD1. This CDR3 is 14 amino acids long. CDR1 and CDR2 (germline): SSHAT, FNYEAQ (reference sequence). J was trimmed by 6 bases and V by 5 bases; bases with no gene match: 6. CDR3 residues: CASSPGQASNEQFF. The CDR3 bases are TGTGCCAGCAGCCCGGGACAGGCCTCCAATGAGCAGTTCTTC.

This chain connects TRBV5-1 to TRBJ2-1; D is possibly TRBD2 (6 bases). Between the trimmed V and J ends, which lost 0 bases and 3 bases, there was a span of 10 bases. This CDR3 contains 15 residues. Germline assignment: CDR1 SGHRS and CDR2 YFSETQ. In DNA form, the CDR3 reads TGCGCCAGCAGCTTGGAAGGCGGGGTCTACAATGAGCAGTTCTTC. As protein: CASSLEGGVYNEQFF.

The J gene is TRBJ2-1, the V gene TRBV11-2; a weak D match, TRBD2 (6 bases). This CDR3 is 16 amino acids long. From germline, CDR1 is SGHAT and CDR2 FQNNGV. The germline V and J ends were trimmed by 4 bases and 11 bases, with 24 bases remaining between them. This CDR3 is CASSWASGTRVSKQFF. The CDR3 DNA follows: TGTGCCAGCAGCTGGGCCTCCGGGACTCGGGTTAGTAAGCAGTTCTTC.

In its sample, this clone was seen a few times. This chain connects TRBV10-3 to TRBJ2-7; 10 bases fit TRBD2. With V trimmed by 8 bases and J by 3 bases, 7 bases remained unmatched. The germline V gene has CDR1 ENHRY and CDR2 SYGVKD. This CDR3 is 14 amino acids long. The CDR3, as DNA: TGTGCCATCTCGGTTAGCGGGGGGAACTACGAGCAGTACTTC. Protein: CAISVSGGNYEQYF.

V usage is TRBV7-2 and J usage is TRBJ1-5, with D perhaps matching TRBD1 (6 bases). The V gene lost 5 bases and the J gene lost 4 bases, with 12 bases spanning the gap. CDR3 length: 14 residues. Germline V lookup: CDR1 SGHTA, CDR2 FQGNSA. The DNA for the CDR3 is TGTGCCAGCAGCCTGGACAGCCCTAATCAGCCCCAGCATTTT. Amino acids: CASSLDSPNQPQHF. Complete variable domain (other parts from reference TRBV7-2 and TRBJ1-5): GAGVSQSPSNKVTEKGKDVELRCDPISGHTALYWYRQSLGQGLEFLIYFQGNSAPDKSGLPSDRFSAERTGGSVSTLTIQRTQQEDSAVYLCASSLDSPNQPQHFGDGTRLSIL.

This rearrangement joins TRBV5-1 to TRBJ2-7; no definite D call. V dropped 2 bases and J dropped 0 bases, with 3 bases sitting between them. CDR1 is SGHRS and CDR2 is YFSETQ in the germline V gene. This CDR3 has 12 residues. The CDR3 nucleotides read TGCGCCAGCAGCTTAAGCTCCTACGAGCAGTACTTC. Translating gives CASSLSSYEQYF.

V gene TRBV5-6 combines with J gene TRBJ1-3; 7 bases agree with TRBD1. Germline CDR1 and CDR2: SGHDT and YYEEEE. CDR3 size: 15 residues. The V and J ends lost 4 bases and 0 bases, in that order; junction bases with no gene match: 4. Here the CDR3 DNA reads TGTGCCAGCAGCCGCGGGACAGCCTCTGGAAACACCATATATTTT. It codes for CASSRGTASGNTIYF.

This clone was picked up one time. The rearrangement links TRBV7-2 to TRBJ2-1; 9 bases line up with TRBD1. The CDR3 loop spans 16 amino acids. Germline loops: CDR1 SGHTA, CDR2 FQGNSA. The ends lost 5 bases at V and 9 bases at J; junction bases unmatched: 14. The CDR3 DNA is TGTGCCAGCAGCACCACCGGGACAGGGATAATCCGTGAGCAGTTCTTC. Its translation: CASSTTGTGIIREQFF.

This clone appeared a single time. The V call is TRBV6-5, the J call TRBJ1-1; D might be TRBD1 (6 bases). Trimming removed 7 bases from V and 1 base from J, with 10 bases in between. Germline-derived CDR1 and CDR2 are MNHEY and SVGAGI. The CDR3 is 13 amino acids. CDR3 region: CASNYRANTEAFF. As DNA, the CDR3 is TGTGCCAGCAACTACAGGGCGAACACTGAAGCTTTCTTT.